What follows is one T cell receptor (beta chain) and its context. This entry belongs to a study of neoadjuvant nivolumab and ipilimumab in lung cancer. Per the germline V gene, CDR1 is SGHRS and CDR2 is YFSETQ. V was trimmed by 0 bases and J by 3 bases, leaving 7 bases between them. This CDR3 is built from 14 residues. Measured with immunoSEQ multiplex PCR; TCRdb has only the in-frame clones, and not every one. This table holds 20,000 to 25,000 clones, approximately 86% found once. The source material was peripheral blood, sampled before neoadjuvant nivolumab, alone or with ipilimumab. The source is an adult with non-small cell lung cancer. V gene TRBV5-1 combines with J gene TRBJ2-1; D not resolved. The CDR3 loop is CASSLDVSYNEQFF. As DNA, the CDR3 is TGCGCCAGCAGCTTGGACGTCAGCTACAATGAGCAGTTCTTC.